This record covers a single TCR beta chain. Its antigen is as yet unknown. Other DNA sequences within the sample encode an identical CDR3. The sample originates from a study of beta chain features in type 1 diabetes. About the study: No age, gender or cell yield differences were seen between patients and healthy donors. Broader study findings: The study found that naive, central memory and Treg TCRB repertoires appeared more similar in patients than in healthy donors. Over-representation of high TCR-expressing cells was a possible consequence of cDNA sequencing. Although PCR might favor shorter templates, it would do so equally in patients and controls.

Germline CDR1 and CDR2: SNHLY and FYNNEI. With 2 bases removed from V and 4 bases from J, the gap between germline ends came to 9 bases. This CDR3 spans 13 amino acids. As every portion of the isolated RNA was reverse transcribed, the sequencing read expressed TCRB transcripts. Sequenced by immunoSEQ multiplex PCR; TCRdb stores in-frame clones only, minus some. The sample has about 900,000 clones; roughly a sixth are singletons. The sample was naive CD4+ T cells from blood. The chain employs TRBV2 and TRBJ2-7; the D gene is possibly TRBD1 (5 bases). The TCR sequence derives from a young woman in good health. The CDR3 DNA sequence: TGTGCCAGCAGTGAACAGGGTTTTTACGAGCAGTACTTC. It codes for CASSEQGFYEQYF.